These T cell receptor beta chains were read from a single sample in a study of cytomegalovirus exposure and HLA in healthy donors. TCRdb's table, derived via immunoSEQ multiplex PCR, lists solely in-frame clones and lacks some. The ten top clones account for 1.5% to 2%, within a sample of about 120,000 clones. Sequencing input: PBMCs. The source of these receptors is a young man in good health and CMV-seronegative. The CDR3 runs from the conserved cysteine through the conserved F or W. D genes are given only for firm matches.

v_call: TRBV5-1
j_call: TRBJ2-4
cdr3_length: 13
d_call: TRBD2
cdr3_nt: TGCGCCAGCAGCCGTGAGAGCGGGGACATTCAGTACTTC
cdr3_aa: CASSRESGDIQYF

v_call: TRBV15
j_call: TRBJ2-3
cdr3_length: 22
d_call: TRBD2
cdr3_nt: TGTGCCACCAGCAGAGCCCTCGCCCCGGGACTAGCGGGAATGATAGGTGGAGATGCGCAGTATTTT
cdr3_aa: CATSRALAPGLAGMIGGDAQYF

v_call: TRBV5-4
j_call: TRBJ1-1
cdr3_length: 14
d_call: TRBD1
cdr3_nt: TGTGCCAGCAGCATACAGGGGGGAGGGACTGAAGCTTTCTTT
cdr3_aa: CASSIQGGGTEAFF

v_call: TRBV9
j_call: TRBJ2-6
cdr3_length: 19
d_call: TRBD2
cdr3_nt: TGTGCCAGCAGCGTAGATGGACTAGCGGGGGGGACTGGGGCCAACGTCCTGACTTTC
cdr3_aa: CASSVDGLAGGTGANVLTF

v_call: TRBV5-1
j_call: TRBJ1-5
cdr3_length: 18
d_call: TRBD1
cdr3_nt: TGCGCCAGCAGCTTGGGAGGGACAGTCACACCTACGGATCAGCCCCAGCATTTT
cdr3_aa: CASSLGGTVTPTDQPQHF

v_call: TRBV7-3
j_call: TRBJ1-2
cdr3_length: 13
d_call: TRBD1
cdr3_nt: TGTGCCAGCAGCGACTCAGGGGGCTATGGCTACACCTTC
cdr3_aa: CASSDSGGYGYTF

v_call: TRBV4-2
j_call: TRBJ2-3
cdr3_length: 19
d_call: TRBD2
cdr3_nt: TGTGCCAGCAGCCAAGGCGGGACTAGCGGGAGGGGGAGCACAGATACGCAGTATTTT
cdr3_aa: CASSQGGTSGRGSTDTQYF

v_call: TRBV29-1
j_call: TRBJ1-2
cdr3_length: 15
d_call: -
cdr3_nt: TGCAGCGTTGTAAGTAGGAGCCCGTTTAACTATGGCTACACCTTC
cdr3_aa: CSVVSRSPFNYGYTF

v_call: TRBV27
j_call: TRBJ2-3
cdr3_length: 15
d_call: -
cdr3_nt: TGTGCCAGCAGTCTGAGAGGGGGGGGCACAGATACGCAGTATTTT
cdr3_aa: CASSLRGGGTDTQYF

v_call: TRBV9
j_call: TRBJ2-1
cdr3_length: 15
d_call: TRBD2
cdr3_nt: TGTGCCAGCAGCGTAACAAGCGGGGGGAACAATGAGCAGTTCTTC
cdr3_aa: CASSVTSGGNNEQFF

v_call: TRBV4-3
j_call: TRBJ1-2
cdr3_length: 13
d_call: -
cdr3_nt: TGCGCCAGCAGCCGCACAGGTTCGGACGGCTACACCTTC
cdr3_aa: CASSRTGSDGYTF

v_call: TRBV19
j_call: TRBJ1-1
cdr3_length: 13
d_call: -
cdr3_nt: TGTGCCAGTAGTATAGAGCGAGGGACTGAAGCTTTCTTT
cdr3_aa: CASSIERGTEAFF

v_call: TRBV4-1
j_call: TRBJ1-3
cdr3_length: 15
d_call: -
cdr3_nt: TGCGCCAGCAGCCAACATACAGCCCCTGGAAACACCATATATTTT
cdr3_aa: CASSQHTAPGNTIYF

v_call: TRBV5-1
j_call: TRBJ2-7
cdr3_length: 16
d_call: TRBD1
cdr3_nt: TGCGCCAGCAGCTTGTCCGGGACAGGGGGCCTGAACGAGCAGTACTTC
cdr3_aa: CASSLSGTGGLNEQYF

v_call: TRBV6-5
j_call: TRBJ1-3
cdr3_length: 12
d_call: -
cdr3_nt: TGTGCCAGCAGTTCCCTGGGAAACACCATATATTTT
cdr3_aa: CASSSLGNTIYF

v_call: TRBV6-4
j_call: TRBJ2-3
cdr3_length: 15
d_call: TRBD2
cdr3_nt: TGTGCCAGCAGTCCCTTAGCGGGAGGACCAGATACGCAGTATTTT
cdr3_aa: CASSPLAGGPDTQYF

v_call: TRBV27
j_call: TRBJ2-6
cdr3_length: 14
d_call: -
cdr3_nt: TGTGCCAGCAGTATCATGGCAGGGGCCAACGTCCTGACTTTC
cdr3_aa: CASSIMAGANVLTF

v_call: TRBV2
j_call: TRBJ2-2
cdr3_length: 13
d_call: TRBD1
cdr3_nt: TGTGCCAGCGGGACAGGGGTCACCGGGGAGCTGTTTTTT
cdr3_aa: CASGTGVTGELFF

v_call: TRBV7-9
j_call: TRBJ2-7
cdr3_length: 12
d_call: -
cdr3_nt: TGTGCCAGCAGCTTAGGGTTTTACGAGCAGTACTTC
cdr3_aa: CASSLGFYEQYF

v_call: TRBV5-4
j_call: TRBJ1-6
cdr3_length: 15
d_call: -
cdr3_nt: TGTGCCAGCAGCTTGTCCGATGCTAATAATTCACCCCTCCACTTT
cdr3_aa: CASSLSDANNSPLHF

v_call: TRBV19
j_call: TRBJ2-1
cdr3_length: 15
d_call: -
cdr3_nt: TGTGCCAGCATCATAGACAGGTGGGCCTCAGGTGAGCAGTTCTTC
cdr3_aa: CASIIDRWASGEQFF

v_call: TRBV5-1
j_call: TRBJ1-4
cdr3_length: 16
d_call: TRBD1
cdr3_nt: TGCGCCAGCAGCTTAAACAACAGGGGACGTAGTGAAAAACTGTTTTTT
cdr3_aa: CASSLNNRGRSEKLFF

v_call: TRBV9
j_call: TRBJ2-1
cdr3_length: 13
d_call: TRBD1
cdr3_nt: TGTGCCAGCAGCCCCAGGACAGGGAATGAGCAGTTCTTC
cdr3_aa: CASSPRTGNEQFF

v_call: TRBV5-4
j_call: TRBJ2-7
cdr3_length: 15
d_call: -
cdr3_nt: TGTGCCAGCAGCTTGGTCGAGGAGAGCTCCTACGAGCAGTACTTC
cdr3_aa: CASSLVEESSYEQYF

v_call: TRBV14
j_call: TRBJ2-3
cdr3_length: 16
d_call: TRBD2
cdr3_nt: TGTGCCAGCAGCCATCGGGCTAGCGGGTTCACAGATACGCAGTATTTT
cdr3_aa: CASSHRASGFTDTQYF

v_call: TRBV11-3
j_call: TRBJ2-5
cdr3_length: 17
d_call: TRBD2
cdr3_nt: TGTGCCAGCAGCTTCTCCGGGACTAGCGGGAGAGGAGAGACCCAGTACTTC
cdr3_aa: CASSFSGTSGRGETQYF

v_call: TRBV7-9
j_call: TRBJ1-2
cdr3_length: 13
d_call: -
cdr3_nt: TGTGCCAGCAGCTTAAACAGGCTCTATGGCTACACCTTC
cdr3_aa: CASSLNRLYGYTF

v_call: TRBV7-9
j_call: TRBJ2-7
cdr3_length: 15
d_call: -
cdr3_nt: TGTGCCAGCAGTTCTTACGAGGGAGCGGATTACGAGCAGTACTTC
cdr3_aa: CASSSYEGADYEQYF

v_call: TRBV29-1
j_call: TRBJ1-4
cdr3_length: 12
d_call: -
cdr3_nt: TGCAGCGTCCGTAACGGGGGTGAAAAACTGTTTTTT
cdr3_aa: CSVRNGGEKLFF

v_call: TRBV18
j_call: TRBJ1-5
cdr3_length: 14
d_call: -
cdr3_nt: TGTGCCAGCTCACCAAACCAGAGGGATCAGCCCCAGCATTTT
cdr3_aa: CASSPNQRDQPQHF

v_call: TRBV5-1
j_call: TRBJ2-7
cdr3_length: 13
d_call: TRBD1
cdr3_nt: TGCGCCAGCAGCCGGACAGGGGGTGACGAGCAGTACTTC
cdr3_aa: CASSRTGGDEQYF

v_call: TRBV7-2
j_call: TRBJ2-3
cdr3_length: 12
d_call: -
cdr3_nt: TGTGCCAGCAGCTCAACAACCAATACGCAGTATTTT
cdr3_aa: CASSSTTNTQYF

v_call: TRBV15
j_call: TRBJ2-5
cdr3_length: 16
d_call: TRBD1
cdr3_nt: TGTGCCACCAGCCGCCCTGGGACAGGGCTCCGAGAGACCCAGTACTTC
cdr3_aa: CATSRPGTGLRETQYF

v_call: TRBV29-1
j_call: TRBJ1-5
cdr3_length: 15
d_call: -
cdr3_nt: TGCAGCGTTATTAAGGGACATTATAGCAATCAGCCCCAGCATTTT
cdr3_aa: CSVIKGHYSNQPQHF

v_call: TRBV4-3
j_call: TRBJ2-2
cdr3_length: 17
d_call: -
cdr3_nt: TGCGCCAGCAGCCAAGATGCACGCCTCGACAGGACCGGGGAGCTGTTTTTT
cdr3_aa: CASSQDARLDRTGELFF

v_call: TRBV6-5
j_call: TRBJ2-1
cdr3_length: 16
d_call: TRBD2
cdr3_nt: TGTGCCAGCAGTTACGGAAGGTGGGAGGGCCTTTATGAGCAGTTCTTC
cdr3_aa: CASSYGRWEGLYEQFF

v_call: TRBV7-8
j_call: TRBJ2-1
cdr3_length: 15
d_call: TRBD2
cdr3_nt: TGTGCCAGCAGCTCCGAACTAGCGGGATACAATGAGCAGTTCTTC
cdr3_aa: CASSSELAGYNEQFF

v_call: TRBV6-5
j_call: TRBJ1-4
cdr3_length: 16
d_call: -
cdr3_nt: TGTGCCAGCAGTTACGGTGCGGGACGGGGTAATGAAAAACTGTTTTTT
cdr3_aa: CASSYGAGRGNEKLFF

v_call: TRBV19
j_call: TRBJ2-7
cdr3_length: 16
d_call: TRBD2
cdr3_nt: TGTGCCAGTAGCCCGGCCCCTAGCGGGAGTCAGTACGAGCAGTACTTC
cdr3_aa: CASSPAPSGSQYEQYF

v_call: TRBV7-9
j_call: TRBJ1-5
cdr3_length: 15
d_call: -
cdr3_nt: TGTGCCAGCAGCTTAGTCGAGGGAGGCAATCAGCCCCAGCATTTT
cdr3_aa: CASSLVEGGNQPQHF

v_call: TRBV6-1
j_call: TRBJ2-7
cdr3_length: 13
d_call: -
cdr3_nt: TGTGCCAGCGAGAGTTCGACAGTTTCCGAGCAGTACTTC
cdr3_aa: CASESSTVSEQYF

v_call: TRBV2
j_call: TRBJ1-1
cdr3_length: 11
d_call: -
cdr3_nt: TGTGCCAGCAACATGAACACTGAAGCTTTCTTT
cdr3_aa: CASNMNTEAFF

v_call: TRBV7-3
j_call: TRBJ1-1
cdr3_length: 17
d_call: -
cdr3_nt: TGTGCCAGCAGCTCCTCATTCACAGACGGAAGGAACACTGAAGCTTTCTTT
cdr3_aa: CASSSSFTDGRNTEAFF

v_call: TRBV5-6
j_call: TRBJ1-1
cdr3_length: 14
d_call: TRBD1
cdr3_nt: TGTGCCAGCAGCAGGGACAGACGGGATCCTGAAGCTTTCTTT
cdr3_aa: CASSRDRRDPEAFF

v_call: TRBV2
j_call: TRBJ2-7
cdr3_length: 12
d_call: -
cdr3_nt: TGTGCCAGCAGTGGGGCATACCTCGAGCAGTACTTC
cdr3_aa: CASSGAYLEQYF

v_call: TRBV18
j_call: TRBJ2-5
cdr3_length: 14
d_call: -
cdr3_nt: TGTGCCAGCTCACTAGACGGGTACCAAGAGACCCAGTACTTC
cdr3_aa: CASSLDGYQETQYF

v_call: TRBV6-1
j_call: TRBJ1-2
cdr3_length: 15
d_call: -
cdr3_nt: TGTGCCAGCAGTGAACCGGAACGAGGTTTGTATGGCTACACCTTC
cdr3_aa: CASSEPERGLYGYTF

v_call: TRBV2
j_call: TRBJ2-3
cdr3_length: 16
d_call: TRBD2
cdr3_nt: TGTGCCAGCAGTGAACGGGCTAGCGGGGCCCCAGATACGCAGTATTTT
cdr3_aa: CASSERASGAPDTQYF

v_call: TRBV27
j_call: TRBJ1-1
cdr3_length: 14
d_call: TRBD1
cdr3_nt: TGTGCCAGCAGTTCGGACAGGGGGATAACTGAAGCTTTCTTT
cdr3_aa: CASSSDRGITEAFF

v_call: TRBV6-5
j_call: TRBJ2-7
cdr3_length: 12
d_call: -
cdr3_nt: TGTGCCAGCATTGTGAGGGCGGACGAGCAGTACTTC
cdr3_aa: CASIVRADEQYF

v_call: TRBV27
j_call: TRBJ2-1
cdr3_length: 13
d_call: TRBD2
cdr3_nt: TGTGCCAGCAGTGTGACTAGCGGGGGGTCGGAGTTCTTC
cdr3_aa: CASSVTSGGSEFF

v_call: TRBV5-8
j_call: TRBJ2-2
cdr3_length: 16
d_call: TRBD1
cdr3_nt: TGTGCCAGCAGCTTCGTCGAGGGGACAGAGACCGGGGAGCTGTTTTTT
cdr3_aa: CASSFVEGTETGELFF

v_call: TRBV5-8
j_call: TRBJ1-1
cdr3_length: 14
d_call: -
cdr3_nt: TGTGCCAGCAGCTTGGTGATTTCGGTAACTGAAGCTTTCTTT
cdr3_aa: CASSLVISVTEAFF

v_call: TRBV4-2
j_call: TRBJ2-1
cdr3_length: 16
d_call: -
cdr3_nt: TGTGCCAGCAGCCAAGATCGAGCGTTGGTTGGCAATGAGCAGTTCTTC
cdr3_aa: CASSQDRALVGNEQFF